This TCR beta chain was documented in a study of Ad26.COV2.S vaccination and SARS-CoV-2 variants (dated by TCRdb to about 2021). Concerning the study at large: Donors in the vaccine arm were drawn from COV1001, a phase I-IIa trial of Ad26.COV2.S in healthy adults that was multicentre, randomized, double-blind and placebo-controlled. Ad26.COV2.S was given intramuscularly at 5x10^10 or 1x10^11 viral particles, as a single shot or as two shots 56 days apart. The specificity and breadth of SARS-CoV-2-reactive T cell receptors after Ad26.COV2.S vaccination were assessed by TCRbeta repertoire sequencing. The TCR-sequenced set comprised approximately 32 samples: approximately 19 Ad26.COV2.S vaccine recipients, 5 placebo recipients and 8 SARS-CoV-2 convalescent individuals. Participants in the trial were split at random into five groups of five each, receiving low-dose or high-dose Ad26.COV2.S once or twice, or else placebo on both occasions. Investigators did not know the trial group allocation while performing experiments and assessing outcomes.

The V end gives up 2 bases and the J end 11 bases, leaving 6 bases in the junction not matched to a gene. Via the germline V gene, CDR1 is SGHTS and CDR2 YDEGEE. From the cysteine up to the phenylalanine, the CDR3 has a length of 13 residues. Solely the CDR3 DNA is kept, with 39 bases framed from the first base. Study-level results and caveats: The study was not powered to compare responses between vaccine doses or regimens. Vaccine and placebo recipients had comparable non-spike TCR breadth, which fits with the vaccine containing only spike. After vaccination, substantial breadth of spike-specific CD8+ and CD4+ T cell responses was reported. According to the authors, total T cell responses may have been underestimated by the TCR breadth and depth analyses. Ad26.COV2.S recipients had higher spike-specific TCR breadth than placebo recipients (P = 0.0014).

The immunoSEQ Assay was used to sequence TCRbeta CDR3 regions. After extraction, genomic DNA underwent amplification by bias-controlled multiplex PCR, followed by high-throughput sequencing. On the study's bioinformatics: To quantify the absolute abundance of every unique TCRbeta CDR3 region, sequences were collapsed and filtered. Usable DNA was measured by amplifying reference genes present in all nucleated cells, and TCRbeta template counts were normalized to that usable DNA to estimate T cell fraction. Repertoire TCRs were annotated as SARS-CoV-2-specific by exact matching of V gene, CDR3 amino acid sequence and J gene to a known reactive TCR set. The reference SARS-CoV-2 TCR set came from MIRA and was filtered for enrichment in COVID-19-positive ImmuneCODE repertoires, removing public or cross-reactive TCRs. Using the MIRA antigens, annotated TCRs were further analysed by specific ORF or by position within an ORF. Depth was the summed frequency of annotated unique rearrangements, while breadth was defined as annotated unique rearrangements over total unique productive rearrangements. Group comparisons of TCR breadth used two-sided Wilcoxon rank-sum tests. What TCRdb holds here is the immuneACCESS table cut down to in-frame rearrangements. Part of the clones is not present; checked against another copy, under half of the missing clones reflect an unresolved V gene, and the others are unexplained. The V and J calls and clone size were taken over from that table, and D and trimming were inferred from the DNA. The sample data list some 420,000 clones, and roughly 90% of these were observed just once. 3.6% of the sample lies in the top ten.

As regards this clone: Its target antigen remains unknown. No base quality information exists; no much larger clone differs at one position.

The sample's treatment or condition, from its label and the paper: some 19 received Ad26.COV2.S at low or high dose, single or two shots; a few received placebo; per-sample allocation not given. For vaccine and placebo recipients, the sequenced repertoires came from samples collected on day 63 after the first injection. Between 29 July and 7 August 2020, Cohort 1b enrolled 25 adults aged 18-55 years at one site in Boston, USA. As a vaccine, Ad26.COV2.S was a replication-incompetent adenovirus type 26 vector that expressed a prefusion-stabilized SARS-CoV-2 spike protein derived from the original Wuhan strain.

The V and J genes are TRBV5-8 and TRBJ1-2; 10 bases in the junction line up with TRBD1. The specimen was peripheral blood, collected in a trial of Ad26.COV2.S vaccine versus placebo. The TCR sequence derives from a person aged 18-60 years who received the Ad26.COV2.S COVID-19 vaccine or a placebo. The DNA sequence is given as TGTGCCAGCAGCTTCTCCGGGACAGGGGATTACACCTTC. Translated, it reads CASSFSGTGDYTF.